This T cell receptor (beta chain) was retrieved from a study of technical replicates of blood from a handful of donors. Trimming took 3 bases from V and 6 from J, leaving 20 bases between them. Germline V gene data show CDR1 as SGHTA and CDR2 as FQGTGA. This CDR3 is built from 16 residues. Repertoires were generated with immunoSEQ multiplex PCR, while TCRdb's copy carries only in-frame clones and drops some. This table has some 94,000 clones, approximately 94% appearing once. This clonotype was obtained from a human donor in good health. This chain connects TRBV7-3 to TRBJ1-2; D might be TRBD1 (6 bases). Sequencing was carried out using T cells isolated from PBMCs. For the CDR3, the DNA is TGTGCCAGCAGCTTCTACCAACCCGGACAGCCGAATGGCTACACCTTC. Translated: CASSFYQPGQPNGYTF.